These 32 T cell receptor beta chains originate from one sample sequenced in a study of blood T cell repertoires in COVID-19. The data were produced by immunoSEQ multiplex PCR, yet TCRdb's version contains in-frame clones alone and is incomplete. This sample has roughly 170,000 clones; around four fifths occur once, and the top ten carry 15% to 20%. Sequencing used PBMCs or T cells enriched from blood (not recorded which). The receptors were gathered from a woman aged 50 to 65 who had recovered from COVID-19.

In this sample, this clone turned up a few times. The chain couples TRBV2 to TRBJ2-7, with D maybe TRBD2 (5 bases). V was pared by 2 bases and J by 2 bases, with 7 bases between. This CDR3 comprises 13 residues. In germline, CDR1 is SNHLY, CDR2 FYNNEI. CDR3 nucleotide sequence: TGTGCCAGCAGTGAACTGGAGGCCTACGAGCAGTACTTC. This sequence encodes CASSELEAYEQYF. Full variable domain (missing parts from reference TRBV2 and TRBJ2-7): EPEVTQTPSHQVTQMGQEVILRCVPISNHLYFYWYRQILGQKVEFLVSFYNNEISEKSEIFDDQFSVERPDGSNFTLKIRSTKLEDSAMYFCASSELEAYEQYFGPGTRLTVT.

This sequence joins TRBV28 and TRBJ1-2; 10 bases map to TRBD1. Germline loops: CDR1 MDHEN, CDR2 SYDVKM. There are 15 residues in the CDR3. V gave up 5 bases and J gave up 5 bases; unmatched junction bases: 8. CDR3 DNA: TGTGCCAGCAGTACGCCGACAGGGGGCGGGTATGGCTACACCTTC. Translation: CASSTPTGGGYGYTF.

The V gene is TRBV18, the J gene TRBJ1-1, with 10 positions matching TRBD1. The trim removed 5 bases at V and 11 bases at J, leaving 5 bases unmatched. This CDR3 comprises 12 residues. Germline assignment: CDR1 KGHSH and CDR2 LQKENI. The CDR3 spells CASSSGQGRAFF. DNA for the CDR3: TGTGCCAGCTCATCGGGACAGGGGCGTGCTTTCTTT.

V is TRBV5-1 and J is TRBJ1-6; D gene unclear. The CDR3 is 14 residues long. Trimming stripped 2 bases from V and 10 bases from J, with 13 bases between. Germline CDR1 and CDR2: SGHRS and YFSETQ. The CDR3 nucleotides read TGCGCCAGCAGCTTTGAAGGATTCGGGTCACCCCTCCACTTT. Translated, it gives CASSFEGFGSPLHF.

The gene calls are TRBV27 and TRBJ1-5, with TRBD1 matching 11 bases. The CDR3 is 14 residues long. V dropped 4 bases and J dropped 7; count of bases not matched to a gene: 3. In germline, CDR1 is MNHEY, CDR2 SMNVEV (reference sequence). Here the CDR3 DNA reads TGTGCCAGCAGTTCGGGACAGGGGGACCAGCCCCAGCATTTT. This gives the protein CASSSGQGDQPQHF.

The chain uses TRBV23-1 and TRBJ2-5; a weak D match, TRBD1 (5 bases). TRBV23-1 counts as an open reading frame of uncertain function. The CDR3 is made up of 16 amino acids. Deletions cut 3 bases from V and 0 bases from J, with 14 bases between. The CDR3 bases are TGCGCCAGCAGTCACCAACGAGGCAGGGACCAAGAGACCCAGTACTTC. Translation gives CASSHQRGRDQETQYF.

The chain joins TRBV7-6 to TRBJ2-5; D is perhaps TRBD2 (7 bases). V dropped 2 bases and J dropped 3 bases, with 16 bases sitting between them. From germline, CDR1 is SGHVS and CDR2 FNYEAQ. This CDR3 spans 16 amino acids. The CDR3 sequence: CASSLNLGGREETQYF. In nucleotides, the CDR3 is TGTGCCAGCAGCTTAAATTTAGGGGGGAGGGAAGAGACCCAGTACTTC.

The CDR3 sequence: CASAYRIRLGVPYEQYF. The CDR3 DNA reads as TGTGCCAGTGCCTACCGCATTAGACTCGGGGTCCCCTACGAGCAGTACTTC. The rearrangement joins TRBV19 to TRBJ2-7, with D maybe TRBD2 (5 bases). Between the trimmed V and J ends, which lost 8 bases and 2 bases, there was a span of 25 bases. This CDR3 spans 17 amino acids. CDR1 LNHDA and CDR2 SQIVND come from the germline V gene (reference sequence).

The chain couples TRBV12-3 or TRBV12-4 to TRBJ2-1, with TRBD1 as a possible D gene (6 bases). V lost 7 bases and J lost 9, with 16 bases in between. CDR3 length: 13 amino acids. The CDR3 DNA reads TGTGCCAGCAATACCGGGACACGGGGTGAGCAGTTCTTC. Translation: CASNTGTRGEQFF.

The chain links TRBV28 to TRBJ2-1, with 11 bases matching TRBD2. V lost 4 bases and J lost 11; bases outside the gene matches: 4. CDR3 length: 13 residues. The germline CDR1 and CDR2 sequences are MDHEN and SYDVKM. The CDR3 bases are TGTGCCAGCAGTTGGTTGACTAGCGGGAAGCAGTTCTTC. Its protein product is CASSWLTSGKQFF.

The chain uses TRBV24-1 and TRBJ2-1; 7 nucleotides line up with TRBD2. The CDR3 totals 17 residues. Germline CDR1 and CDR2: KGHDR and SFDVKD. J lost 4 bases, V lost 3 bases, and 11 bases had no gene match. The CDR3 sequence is CATSDPLGAGVYNEQFF. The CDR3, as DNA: TGTGCCACCAGTGATCCCCTCGGCGCGGGAGTGTACAATGAGCAGTTCTTC.

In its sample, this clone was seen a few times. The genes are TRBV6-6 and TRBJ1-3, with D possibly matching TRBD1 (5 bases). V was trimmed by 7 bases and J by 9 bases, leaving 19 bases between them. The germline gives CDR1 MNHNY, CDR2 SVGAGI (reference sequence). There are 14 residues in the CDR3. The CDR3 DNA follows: TGTGCCAGCACCGACGCGGGAAGGGGTTCCACCATATATTTT. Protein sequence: CASTDAGRGSTIYF.

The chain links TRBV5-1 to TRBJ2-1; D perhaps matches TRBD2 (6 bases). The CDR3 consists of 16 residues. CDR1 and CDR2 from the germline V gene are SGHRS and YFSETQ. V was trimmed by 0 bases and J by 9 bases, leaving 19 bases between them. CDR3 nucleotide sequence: TGCGCCAGCAGCTTGGTGGGACTCCCTCACGGGGGTGAGCAGTTCTTC. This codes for CASSLVGLPHGGEQFF.

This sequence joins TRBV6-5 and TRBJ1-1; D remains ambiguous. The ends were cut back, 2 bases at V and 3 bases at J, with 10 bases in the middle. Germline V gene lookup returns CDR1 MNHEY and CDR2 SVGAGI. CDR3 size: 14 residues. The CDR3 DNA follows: TGTGCCAGCAGTTACGGTGAGGCGTACACTGAAGCTTTCTTT. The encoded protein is CASSYGEAYTEAFF.

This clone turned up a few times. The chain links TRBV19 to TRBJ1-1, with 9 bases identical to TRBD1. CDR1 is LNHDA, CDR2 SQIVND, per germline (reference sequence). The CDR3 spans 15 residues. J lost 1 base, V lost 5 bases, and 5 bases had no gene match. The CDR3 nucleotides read TGTGCCAGTAGTGCTGACAGGGGGTGGAACACTGAAGCTTTCTTT. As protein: CASSADRGWNTEAFF.

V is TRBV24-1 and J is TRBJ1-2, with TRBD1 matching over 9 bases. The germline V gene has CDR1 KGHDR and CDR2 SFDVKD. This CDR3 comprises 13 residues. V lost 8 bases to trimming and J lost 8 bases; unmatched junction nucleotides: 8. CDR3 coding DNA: TGTGCCACCACCGACGACAGGGGGTTCGGCTACACCTTC. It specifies CATTDDRGFGYTF.

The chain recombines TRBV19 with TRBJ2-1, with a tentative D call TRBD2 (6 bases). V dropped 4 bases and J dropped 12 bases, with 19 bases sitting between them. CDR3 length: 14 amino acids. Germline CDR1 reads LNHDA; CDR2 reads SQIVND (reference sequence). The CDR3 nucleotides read TGTGCCAGTAGTAGGAGGGACCCGAGAGTCGGGCAGTTCTTC. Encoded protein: CASSRRDPRVGQFF. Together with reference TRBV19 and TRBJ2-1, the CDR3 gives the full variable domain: DGGITQSPKYLFRKEGQNVTLSCEQNLNHDAMYWYRQDPGQGLRLIYYSQIVNDFQKGDIAEGYSVSREKKESFPLTVTSAQKNPTAFYLCASSRRDPRVGQFFGPGTRLTVL.

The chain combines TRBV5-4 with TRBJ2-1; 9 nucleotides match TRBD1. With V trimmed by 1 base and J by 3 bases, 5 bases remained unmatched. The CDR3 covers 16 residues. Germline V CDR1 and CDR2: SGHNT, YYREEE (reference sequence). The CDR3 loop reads CASSLPGTGFYNEQFF. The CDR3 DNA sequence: TGTGCCAGCAGCTTGCCCGGGACAGGGTTCTACAATGAGCAGTTCTTC.

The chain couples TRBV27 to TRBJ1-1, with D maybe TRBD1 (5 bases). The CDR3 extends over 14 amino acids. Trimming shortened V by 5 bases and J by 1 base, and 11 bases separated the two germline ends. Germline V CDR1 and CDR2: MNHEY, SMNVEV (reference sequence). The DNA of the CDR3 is TGTGCCAGCAGTCCACGTACAGGGAACACTGAAGCTTTCTTT. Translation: CASSPRTGNTEAFF.

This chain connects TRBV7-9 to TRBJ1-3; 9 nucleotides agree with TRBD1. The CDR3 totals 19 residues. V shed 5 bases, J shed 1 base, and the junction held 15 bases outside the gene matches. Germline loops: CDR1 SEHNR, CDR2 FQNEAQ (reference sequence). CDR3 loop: CASSRPGQGLFRSGNTIYF. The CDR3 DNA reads TGTGCCAGCAGCCGTCCGGGACAGGGTCTTTTTCGATCTGGAAACACCATATATTTT.

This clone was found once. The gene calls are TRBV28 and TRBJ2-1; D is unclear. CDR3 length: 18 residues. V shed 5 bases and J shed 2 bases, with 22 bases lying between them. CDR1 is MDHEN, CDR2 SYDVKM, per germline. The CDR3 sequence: CASSPYAFRVVTYNEQFF. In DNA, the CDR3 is TGTGCCAGCAGTCCTTATGCGTTCCGGGTTGTCACCTACAATGAGCAGTTCTTC.

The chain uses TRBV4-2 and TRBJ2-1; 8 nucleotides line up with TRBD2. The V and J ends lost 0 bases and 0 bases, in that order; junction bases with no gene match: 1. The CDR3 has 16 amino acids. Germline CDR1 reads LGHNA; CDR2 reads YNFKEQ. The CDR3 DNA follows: TGTGCCAGCAGCCAAGATGCGGGGGGCTCCTACAATGAGCAGTTCTTC. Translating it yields CASSQDAGGSYNEQFF.

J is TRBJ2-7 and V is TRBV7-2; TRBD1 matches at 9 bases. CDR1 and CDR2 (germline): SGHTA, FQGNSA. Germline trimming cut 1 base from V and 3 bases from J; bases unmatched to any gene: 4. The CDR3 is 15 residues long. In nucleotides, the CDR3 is TGTGCCAGCAGCTTAGACGGGACAGGGAACTACGAGCAGTACTTC. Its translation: CASSLDGTGNYEQYF.

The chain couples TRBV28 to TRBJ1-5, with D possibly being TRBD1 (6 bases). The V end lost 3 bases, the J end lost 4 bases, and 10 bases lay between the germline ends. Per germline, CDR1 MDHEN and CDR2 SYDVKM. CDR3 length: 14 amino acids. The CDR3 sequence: CASSLSGANQPQHF. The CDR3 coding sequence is TGTGCCAGCAGTTTGTCAGGGGCAAATCAGCCCCAGCATTTT.

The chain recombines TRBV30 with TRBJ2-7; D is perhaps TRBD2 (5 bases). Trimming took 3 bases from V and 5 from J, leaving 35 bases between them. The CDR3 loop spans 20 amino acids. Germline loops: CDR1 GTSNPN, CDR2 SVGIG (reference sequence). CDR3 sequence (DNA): TGTGCCTGGAGACATGCTCCGACATCTGGAGGTTCCGGCGTCAGAAACGAGCAGTACTTC. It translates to CAWRHAPTSGGSGVRNEQYF.

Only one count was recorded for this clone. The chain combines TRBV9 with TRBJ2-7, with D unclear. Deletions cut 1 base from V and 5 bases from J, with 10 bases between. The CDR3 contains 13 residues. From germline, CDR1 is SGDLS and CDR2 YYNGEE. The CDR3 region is CASSVSPSDEQYF. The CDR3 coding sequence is TGTGCCAGCAGCGTATCGCCCAGTGACGAGCAGTACTTC.

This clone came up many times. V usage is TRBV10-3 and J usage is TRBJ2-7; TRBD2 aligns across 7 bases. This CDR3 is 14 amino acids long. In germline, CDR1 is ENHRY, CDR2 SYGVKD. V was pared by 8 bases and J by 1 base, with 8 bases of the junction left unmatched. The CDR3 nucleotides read TGTGCCATCGGGGAGGGAGTGAGATCCTACGAGCAGTACTTC. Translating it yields CAIGEGVRSYEQYF.

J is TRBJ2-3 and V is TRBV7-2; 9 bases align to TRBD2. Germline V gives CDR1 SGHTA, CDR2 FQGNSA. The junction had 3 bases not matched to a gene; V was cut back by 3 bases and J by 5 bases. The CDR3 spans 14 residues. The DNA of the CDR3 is TGTGCCAGCAGCTTGGCGGGAGGGATAGATACGCAGTATTTT. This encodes CASSLAGGIDTQYF.

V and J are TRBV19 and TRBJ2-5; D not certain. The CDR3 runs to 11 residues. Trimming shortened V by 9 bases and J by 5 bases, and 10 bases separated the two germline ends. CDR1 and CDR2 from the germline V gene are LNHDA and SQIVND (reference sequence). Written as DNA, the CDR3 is TGTGCCAGCCGCAACGGGGAGACCCAGTACTTC. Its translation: CASRNGETQYF.

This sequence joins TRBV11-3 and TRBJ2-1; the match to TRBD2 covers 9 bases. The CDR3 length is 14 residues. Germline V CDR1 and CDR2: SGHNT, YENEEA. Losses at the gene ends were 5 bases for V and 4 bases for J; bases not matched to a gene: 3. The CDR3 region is CASSRLAGYNEQFF. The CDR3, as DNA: TGTGCCAGCAGCCGCCTAGCGGGATACAATGAGCAGTTCTTC.

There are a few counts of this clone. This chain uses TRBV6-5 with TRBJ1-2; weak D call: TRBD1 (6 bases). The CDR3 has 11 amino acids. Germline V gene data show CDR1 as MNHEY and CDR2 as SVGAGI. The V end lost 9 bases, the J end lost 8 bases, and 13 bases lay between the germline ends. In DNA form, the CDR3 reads TGTGCCAGTCATCAGGGGTGGGGCTACACCTTC. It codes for CASHQGWGYTF.

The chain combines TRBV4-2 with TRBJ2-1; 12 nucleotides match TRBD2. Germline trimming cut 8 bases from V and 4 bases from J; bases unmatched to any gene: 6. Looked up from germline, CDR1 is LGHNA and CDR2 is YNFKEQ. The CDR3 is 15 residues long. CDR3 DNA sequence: TGTGCCAGCCCCCGGACTAGCGGGACTTACAATGAGCAGTTCTTC. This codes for CASPRTSGTYNEQFF.